This TCR beta chain was documented in a study of T cells in Graves' hyperthyroidism and ophthalmopathy. With 5 bases clipped from V and 2 bases from J, the junction kept 9 bases outside the gene matches. The CDR3 contains 16 residues. Germline V lookup: CDR1 SGHRS, CDR2 YFSETQ. Amplification targeted TCR beta CDR3 regions from RNA transcripts. When the TCR CDR3 underwent first-round RT-PCR, the HTBI primer set was used. TCRdb re-called the multiplex PCR reads with MiXCR, one entry per CDR3 protein. The repertoire holds 450,000 to 650,000 distinct CDR3 sequences, with approximately 17% as singletons. This clonotype was seen repeatedly, ten times or more.

The V gene is TRBV5-1, the J gene TRBJ2-2, with 7 bases fitting TRBD1. The TCR was taken from a woman under 30 with Graves' ophthalmopathy. Material: blood. In DNA, the CDR3 is TGCGCCAGCAGACCCAGGGGGACACCTAACACCGGGGAGCTGTTTTTT. Amino acids: CASRPRGTPNTGELFF.